The T cell receptor (beta chain) described here comes from a study of blood T cell repertoires in COVID-19. Turning to the study itself: The United States, Italy and Spain supplied acute and convalescent COVID-19 samples.

This CDR3 has 13 residues. The V gene lost 6 bases and the J gene lost 6 bases, with 12 bases spanning the gap. Germline assignment: CDR1 LNHDA and CDR2 SQIVND (reference sequence). Original processing methods: Amplification with reference gene primers provided the estimates of nucleated cell counts. Clones were read by immunoSEQ multiplex PCR, and TCRdb kept only the in-frame ones, dropping some. That table is the source of V, J and clone size, and D and trimming were worked out from the DNA. The sample shows 30,000 to 45,000 clones, 70% to 90% of them seen only once. This clone was counted a few times.

The chain carries TRBV19 and TRBJ1-5, with D tentatively TRBD1 (6 bases). The sample was peripheral blood. This TCR came from a man aged 55 to 70 in a cohort sampled during active COVID-19. The CDR3 is CASRKGVGQPQHF. The CDR3 nucleotides read TGTGCCAGTAGGAAGGGGGTAGGTCAGCCCCAGCATTTT. The whole variable domain, remainder taken from reference TRBV19 and TRBJ1-5, is DGGITQSPKYLFRKEGQNVTLSCEQNLNHDAMYWYRQDPGQGLRLIYYSQIVNDFQKGDIAEGYSVSREKKESFPLTVTSAQKNPTAFYLCASRKGVGQPQHFGDGTRLSIL.